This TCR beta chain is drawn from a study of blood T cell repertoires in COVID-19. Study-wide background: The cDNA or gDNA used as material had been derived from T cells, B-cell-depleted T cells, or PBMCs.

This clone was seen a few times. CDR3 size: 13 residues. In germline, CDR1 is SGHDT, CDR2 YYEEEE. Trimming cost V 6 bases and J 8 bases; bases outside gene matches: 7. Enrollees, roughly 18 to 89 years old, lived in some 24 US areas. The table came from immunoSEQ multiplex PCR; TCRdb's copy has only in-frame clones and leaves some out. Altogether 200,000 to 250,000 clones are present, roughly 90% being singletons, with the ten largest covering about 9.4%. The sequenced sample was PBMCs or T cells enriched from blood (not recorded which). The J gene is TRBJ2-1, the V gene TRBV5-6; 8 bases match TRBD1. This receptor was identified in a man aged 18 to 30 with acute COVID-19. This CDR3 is CASTGQGRYEQFF. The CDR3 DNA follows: TGTGCCAGCACTGGACAGGGCAGGTATGAGCAGTTCTTC.